The 20 T cell receptor beta chains reported below all come from one sample, sequenced in a study of blood T cell repertoires in COVID-19. Data came from immunoSEQ multiplex PCR; TCRdb stores just in-frame clones and leaves some out. Found here are about 180,000 clones, over 70% of them singletons; the top ten hold roughly 2.9%. The sequenced sample was peripheral blood. These TCRs come from an older woman with acute or convalescent COVID-19.

V gene TRBV27 combines with J gene TRBJ1-6; D gene uncertain. The CDR3 loop spans 15 amino acids. V was pared by 5 bases and J by 10 bases, with 18 bases between. From germline, CDR1 is MNHEY and CDR2 SMNVEV (reference sequence). In DNA, the CDR3 is TGTGCCAGCAGTGCCCCCCCGAGTTCTAACTCACCCCTCCACTTT. It codes for CASSAPPSSNSPLHF.

This chain links TRBV4-3 with TRBJ2-1; 10 nucleotides agree with TRBD2. Germline CDR1 reads LGHNA; CDR2 reads YSLEER. V lost 3 bases and J lost 7; bases outside the gene matches: 9. The CDR3 loop spans 16 amino acids. The CDR3 DNA is TGCGCCAGCAGCCACTATCTAGCGGGGGTCGGTAATGAGCAGTTCTTC. Translation gives CASSHYLAGVGNEQFF.

This chain connects TRBV5-6 to TRBJ2-1; TRBD1 agrees at 7 bases. Losses at the gene ends were 4 bases for V and 4 bases for J; bases not matched to a gene: 11. CDR1 and CDR2 from the germline V gene are SGHDT and YYEEEE. The CDR3 runs 16 residues. CDR3 amino acids: CASSSRDSNRYNEQFF. In DNA, the CDR3 is TGTGCCAGCAGCAGCCGGGACAGTAATCGGTACAATGAGCAGTTCTTC.

The chain recombines TRBV7-8 with TRBJ2-5; 7 bases agree with TRBD2. J gave up 1 base and V 1 base, and 9 bases lay outside the gene matches. The CDR3 length is 17 residues. The germline V gene has CDR1 SGHVS and CDR2 FQNEAQ. The CDR3 is CASSLEVRGGFQETQYF. The CDR3 DNA reads TGTGCCAGCAGCTTAGAGGTCCGCGGGGGATTCCAAGAGACCCAGTACTTC.

This clone was detected a few times. The chain uses TRBV6-2 or TRBV6-3 and TRBJ2-7; TRBD2 is a possible D gene (6 bases). The V end was cut by 7 bases, the J end by 2 bases, with 18 bases between. Per the germline V gene, CDR1 is MNHEY and CDR2 is SVGEGT. There are 15 residues in the CDR3. The CDR3 coding sequence is TGTGCCAGCAACCCCCGGGGGACGGTTACCTACGAGCAGTACTTC. Its protein product is CASNPRGTVTYEQYF.

The chain recombines TRBV10-3 with TRBJ1-4; 10 nucleotides agree with TRBD1. Germline loops: CDR1 ENHRY, CDR2 SYGVKD. Trimming at V came to 6 bases and at J to 5 bases, leaving 3 bases not matched to a gene. There are 14 residues in the CDR3. CDR3 region: CAIRSDRGNEKLFF. For the CDR3, the DNA is TGTGCCATCAGATCGGACAGGGGGAATGAAAAACTGTTTTTT.

The chain uses TRBV11-3 and TRBJ2-1; a possible D gene is TRBD2 (5 bases). Germline V gene lookup returns CDR1 SGHNT and CDR2 YENEEA. With 1 base removed from V and 8 bases from J, the gap between germline ends came to 15 bases. The CDR3 runs to 15 residues. CDR3 in amino acids: CASSLAPGEYHEQFF. CDR3 nucleotide sequence: TGTGCCAGCAGCTTAGCACCCGGGGAGTATCATGAGCAGTTCTTC.

The rearrangement links TRBV29-1 to TRBJ1-1; D is uncertain. Germline V CDR1 and CDR2: SQVTM, ANQGSEA. This CDR3 spans 10 amino acids. V shed 1 base and J shed 8 bases, with 5 bases lying between them. CDR3 amino acids: CSVEVREAFF. CDR3 DNA: TGCAGCGTTGAAGTGCGCGAAGCTTTCTTT.

This clone was counted only a few times. The gene calls are TRBV12-3 or TRBV12-4 and TRBJ1-6; D gene ambiguous. V gave up 8 bases and J gave up 8 bases, with 10 bases separating them. The CDR3 consists of 12 residues. This CDR3 is CASRRRDSPLHF. The CDR3 bases are TGTGCCAGCCGCCGCCGGGATTCACCCCTCCACTTT.

V usage is TRBV27 and J usage is TRBJ1-6, with 10 bases that match TRBD1. Per the germline V gene, CDR1 is MNHEY and CDR2 is SMNVEV (reference sequence). The J segment lost 18 bases and the V segment lost 6 bases, leaving 11 bases of the junction unmatched. The CDR3 runs 13 residues. CDR3 region: CASSLGTGDPTHF. The DNA for the CDR3 is TGTGCCAGCAGCCTAGGGACAGGGGATCCCACCCACTTT.

V usage is TRBV4-3 and J usage is TRBJ1-4; 10 bases align to TRBD1. V shed 4 bases and J 8 bases; nucleotides not matched to a gene: 10. The CDR3 covers 16 residues. Germline V gives CDR1 LGHNA, CDR2 YSLEER. CDR3 region: CASSRGQGGGGEKLFF. The CDR3 nucleotides read TGCGCCAGCAGCCGAGGACAGGGGGGCGGGGGAGAAAAACTGTTTTTT.

CDR3 DNA sequence: TGCAGCGTTGCCCAGGGACAGGGGACAGATACGCAGTATTTT. It translates to CSVAQGQGTDTQYF. The chain carries TRBV29-1 and TRBJ2-3, with TRBD1 matching over 10 bases. The CDR3 runs to 14 residues. The V gene end was trimmed by 4 bases and the J gene end by 3 bases; junction bases not matched to a gene: 4. Germline loops: CDR1 SQVTM, CDR2 ANQGSEA.

The table lists this clone with a count of one. This rearrangement joins TRBV5-1 to TRBJ1-4; tentatively, D is TRBD1 (6 bases). The length of the CDR3 is 15 residues. V lost 8 bases and J 8 bases, leaving 22 bases between the germline ends. Germline CDR1 and CDR2: SGHRS and YFSETQ. As DNA, the CDR3 is TGCGCCAGTTCACTTCAGGGGACCCGAGGCGAAAAACTGTTTTTT. Translation: CASSLQGTRGEKLFF.

This clone was observed a handful of times. One junction end does not reproduce the germline sequence, and a read error may be involved. The rearrangement links TRBV25-1 to TRBJ1-3; D may be TRBD1 (6 bases). Germline CDR1 is MGHDK and CDR2 is SYGVNS. CDR3 size: 13 residues. Written as DNA, the CDR3 is TGTGCCAGCATACAGGGAGGGGGAAAAACCATATATTTT. It specifies CASIQGGGKTIYF.

This clone was found a few times. The chain employs TRBV18 and TRBJ1-1; the D gene is possibly TRBD1 (6 bases). This CDR3 has 15 amino acids. Deletions cut 2 bases from V and 3 bases from J, with 13 bases between. The germline gives CDR1 KGHSH, CDR2 LQKENI. The CDR3, as DNA: TGTGCCAGCTCACCAACCACAGGGCAATACACTGAAGCTTTCTTT. Its protein is CASSPTTGQYTEAFF.

The V and J genes are TRBV4-1 and TRBJ2-3, with TRBD2 matching 13 bases. V gave up 0 bases and J gave up 2 bases; unmatched junction bases: 11. CDR3 length equals 20 residues. The V gene's germline CDR1 is MGHRA and CDR2 YSYEKL. CDR3 DNA sequence: TGCGCCAGCAGCCAAGACTATAGAGGGACTAGCGGGGCATTCACAGATACGCAGTATTTT. This codes for CASSQDYRGTSGAFTDTQYF.

The chain recombines TRBV7-2 with TRBJ2-7; 11 bases fit TRBD2. Germline lookup yields CDR1 SGHTA and CDR2 FQGNSA. After removal of 0 bases from V and 2 bases from J, the junction contained 3 bases not matched to a gene. This CDR3 is built from 16 residues. The CDR3 region has the DNA TGTGCCAGCAGCTTAGCGTCTAGCGGGGGGACCTACGAGCAGTACTTC. Translated: CASSLASSGGTYEQYF.

V usage is TRBV27 and J usage is TRBJ1-4, with a tentative D call TRBD1 (5 bases). The CDR3 consists of 14 residues. Germline V gene sequence: CDR1 MNHEY, CDR2 SMNVEV (reference sequence). Trimming removed 3 bases from V and 8 bases from J, with 13 bases in between. In DNA form, the CDR3 reads TGTGCCAGCAGTTTTAGCAGGGTCTCGGAAAAACTGTTTTTT. Protein product: CASSFSRVSEKLFF.

In nucleotides, the CDR3 is TGTGCCAGCCTGCTAAGGGGGGGTAGGGATAATTCACCCCTCCACTTT. Encoded protein: CASLLRGGRDNSPLHF. The chain uses TRBV2 and TRBJ1-6; D perhaps matches TRBD1 (6 bases). The CDR3 length is 16 residues. V gave up 8 bases and J gave up 5 bases, with 19 bases separating them. From germline, CDR1 is SNHLY and CDR2 FYNNEI.

V gene TRBV5-4 combines with J gene TRBJ2-1; 12 bases are shared with TRBD2. The junction had 6 bases not matched to a gene; V was cut back by 3 bases and J by 8 bases. The germline V gene encodes CDR1 SGHNT and CDR2 YYREEE (reference sequence). The length of the CDR3 is 15 residues. The chain's CDR3 is CASSWRTSGKDEQFF. CDR3 coding DNA: TGTGCCAGCAGCTGGAGGACTAGCGGGAAAGATGAGCAGTTCTTC.